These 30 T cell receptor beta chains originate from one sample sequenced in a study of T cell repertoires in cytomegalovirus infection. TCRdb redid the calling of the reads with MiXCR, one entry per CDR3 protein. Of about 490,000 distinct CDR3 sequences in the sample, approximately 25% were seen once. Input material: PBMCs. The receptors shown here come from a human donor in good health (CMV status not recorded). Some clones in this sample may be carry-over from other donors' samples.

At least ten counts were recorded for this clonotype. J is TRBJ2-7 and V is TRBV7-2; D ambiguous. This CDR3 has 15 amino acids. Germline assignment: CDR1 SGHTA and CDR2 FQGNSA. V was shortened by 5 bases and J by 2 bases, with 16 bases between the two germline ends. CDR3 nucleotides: TGTGCCAGCAGCCGAACCGGGCTGGTGACCTACGAGCAGTACTTC. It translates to CASSRTGLVTYEQYF.

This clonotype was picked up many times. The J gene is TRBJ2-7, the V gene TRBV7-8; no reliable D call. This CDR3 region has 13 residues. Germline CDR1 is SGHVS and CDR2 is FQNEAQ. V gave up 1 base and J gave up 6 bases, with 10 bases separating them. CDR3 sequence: CASSLDDKGEQYF. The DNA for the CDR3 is TGTGCCAGCAGCTTAGACGACAAGGGCGAGCAGTACTTC.

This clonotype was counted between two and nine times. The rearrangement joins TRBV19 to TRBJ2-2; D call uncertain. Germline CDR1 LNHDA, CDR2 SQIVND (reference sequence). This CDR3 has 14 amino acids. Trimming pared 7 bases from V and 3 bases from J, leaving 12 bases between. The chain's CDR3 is CASTQTVDTGELFF. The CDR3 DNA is TGTGCCAGTACCCAAACTGTGGACACCGGGGAGCTGTTTTTT.

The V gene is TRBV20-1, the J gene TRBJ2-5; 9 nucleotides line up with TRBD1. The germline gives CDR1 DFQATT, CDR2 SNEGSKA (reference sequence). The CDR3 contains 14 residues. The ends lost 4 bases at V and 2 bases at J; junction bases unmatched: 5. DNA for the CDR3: TGCAGTGCTATTCTGGACAGGGGACAAGAGACCCAGTACTTC. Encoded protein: CSAILDRGQETQYF.

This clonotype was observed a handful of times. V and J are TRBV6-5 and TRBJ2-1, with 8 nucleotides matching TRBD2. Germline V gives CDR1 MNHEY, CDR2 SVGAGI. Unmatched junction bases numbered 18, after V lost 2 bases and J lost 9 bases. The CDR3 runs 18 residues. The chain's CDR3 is CASSYARAGVRYVGEQFF. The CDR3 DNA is TGTGCCAGCAGTTACGCGAGAGCGGGAGTGAGGTATGTCGGTGAGCAGTTCTTC.

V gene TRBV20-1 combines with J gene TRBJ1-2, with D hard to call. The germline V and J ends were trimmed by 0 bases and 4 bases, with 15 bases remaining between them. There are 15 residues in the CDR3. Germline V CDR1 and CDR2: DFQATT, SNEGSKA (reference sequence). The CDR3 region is CSARDLDRLGYGYTF. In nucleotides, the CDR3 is TGCAGTGCTAGAGACCTCGATCGGTTGGGCTATGGCTACACCTTC.

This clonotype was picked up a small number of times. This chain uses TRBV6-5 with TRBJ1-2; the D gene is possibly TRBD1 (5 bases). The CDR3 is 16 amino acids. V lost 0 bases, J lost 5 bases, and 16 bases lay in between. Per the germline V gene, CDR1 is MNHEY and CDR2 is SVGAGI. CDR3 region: CASSYSETASLYGYTF. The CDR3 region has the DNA TGTGCCAGCAGTTACTCGGAGACAGCCTCACTGTATGGCTACACCTTC.

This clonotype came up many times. The CDR3 DNA follows: TGTGCCAGCAAACCGTTCCGAGGACGCGATGAGCAGTTCTTC. Translated, it gives CASKPFRGRDEQFF. The J gene is TRBJ2-1, the V gene TRBV6-5, with D hard to call. There are 14 residues in the CDR3. The V gene lost 7 bases and the J gene lost 8 bases, with 18 bases spanning the gap. From germline, CDR1 is MNHEY and CDR2 SVGAGI.

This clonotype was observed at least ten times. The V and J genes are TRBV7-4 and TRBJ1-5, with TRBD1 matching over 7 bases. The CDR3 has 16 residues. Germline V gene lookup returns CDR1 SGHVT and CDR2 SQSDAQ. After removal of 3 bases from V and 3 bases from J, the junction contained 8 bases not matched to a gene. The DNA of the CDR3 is TGTGCCAGCAGCTTTCGTACGGACAGGTTCAATCAGCCCCAGCATTTT. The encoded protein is CASSFRTDRFNQPQHF.

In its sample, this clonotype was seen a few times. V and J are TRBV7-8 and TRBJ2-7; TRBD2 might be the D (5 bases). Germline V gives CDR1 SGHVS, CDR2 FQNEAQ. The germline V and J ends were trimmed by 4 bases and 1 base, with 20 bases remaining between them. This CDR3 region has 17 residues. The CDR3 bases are TGTGCCAGCAGCTCCGAGATTGACTACCGAGCATCCTACGAGCAGTACGTC. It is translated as CASSSEIDYRASYEQYV.

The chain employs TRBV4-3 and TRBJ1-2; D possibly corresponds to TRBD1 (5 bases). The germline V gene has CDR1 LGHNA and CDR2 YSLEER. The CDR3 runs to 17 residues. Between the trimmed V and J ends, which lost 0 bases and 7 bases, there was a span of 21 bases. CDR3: CASSQEIIPRVEGGYTF. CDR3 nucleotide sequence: TGCGCCAGCAGCCAAGAAATCATTCCCAGGGTAGAGGGTGGCTACACCTTC.

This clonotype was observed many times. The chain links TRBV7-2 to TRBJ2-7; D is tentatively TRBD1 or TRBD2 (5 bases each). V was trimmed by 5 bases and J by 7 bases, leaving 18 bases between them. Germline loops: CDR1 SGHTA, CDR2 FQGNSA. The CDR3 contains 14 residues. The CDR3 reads CASSPPGRIIEQYF. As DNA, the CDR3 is TGTGCCAGCAGCCCCCCGGGACGGATTATAGAGCAGTACTTC.

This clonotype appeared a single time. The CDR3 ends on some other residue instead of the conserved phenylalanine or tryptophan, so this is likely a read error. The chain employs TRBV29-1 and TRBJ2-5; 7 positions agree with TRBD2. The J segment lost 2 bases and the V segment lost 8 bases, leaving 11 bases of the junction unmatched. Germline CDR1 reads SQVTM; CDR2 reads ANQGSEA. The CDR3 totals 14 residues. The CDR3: CSLLRGGGQETQYL. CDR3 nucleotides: TGCAGCCTCCTCCGGGGCGGGGGTCAAGAGACCCAGTACCTC.

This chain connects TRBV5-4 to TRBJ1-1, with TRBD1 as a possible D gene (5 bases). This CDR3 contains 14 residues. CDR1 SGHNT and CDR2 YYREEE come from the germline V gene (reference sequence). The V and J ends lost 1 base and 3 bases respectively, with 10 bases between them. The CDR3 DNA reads TGTGCCAGCAGCTTGTCCGGGGCATACACTGAAGCTTTCTTT. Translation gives CASSLSGAYTEAFF.

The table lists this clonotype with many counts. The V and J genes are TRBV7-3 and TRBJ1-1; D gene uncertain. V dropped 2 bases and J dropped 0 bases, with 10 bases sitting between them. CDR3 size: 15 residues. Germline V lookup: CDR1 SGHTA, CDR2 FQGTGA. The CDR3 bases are TGTGCCAGCAGCTTATATTCGGGCATGAACACTGAAGCTTTCTTT. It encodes CASSLYSGMNTEAFF.

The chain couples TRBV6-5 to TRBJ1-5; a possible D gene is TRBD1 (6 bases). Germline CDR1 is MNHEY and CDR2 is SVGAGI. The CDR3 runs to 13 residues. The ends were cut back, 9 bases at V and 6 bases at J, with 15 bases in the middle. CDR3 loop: CARRRGRGQPQHF. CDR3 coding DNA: TGTGCCAGAAGAAGGGGCAGGGGTCAGCCCCAGCATTTT.

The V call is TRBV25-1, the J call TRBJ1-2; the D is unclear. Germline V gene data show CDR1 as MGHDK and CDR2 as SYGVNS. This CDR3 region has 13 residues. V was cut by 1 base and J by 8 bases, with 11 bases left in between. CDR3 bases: TGTGCCAGCAGTGAATTTATTAAGGACGGCTACACCTTC. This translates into CASSEFIKDGYTF.

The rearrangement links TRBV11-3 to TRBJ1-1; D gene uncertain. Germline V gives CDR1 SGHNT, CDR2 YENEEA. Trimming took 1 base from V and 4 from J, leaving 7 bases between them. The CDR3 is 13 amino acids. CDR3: CASSLVPGTEAFF. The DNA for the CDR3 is TGTGCCAGCAGCTTAGTCCCCGGCACTGAAGCTTTCTTT.

This CDR3 reads CASSPGGQGAKNIQYF. CDR3 nucleotide sequence: TGTGCCAGCAGCCCAGGAGGCCAGGGAGCCAAAAACATTCAGTACTTC. This rearrangement joins TRBV3-1 to TRBJ2-4, with D perhaps TRBD1 or TRBD2 (5 bases each). From germline, CDR1 is LGHDT and CDR2 YNNKEL (reference sequence). Trimming cost V 4 bases and J 0 bases, with 13 bases left between them. CDR3 size: 16 residues.

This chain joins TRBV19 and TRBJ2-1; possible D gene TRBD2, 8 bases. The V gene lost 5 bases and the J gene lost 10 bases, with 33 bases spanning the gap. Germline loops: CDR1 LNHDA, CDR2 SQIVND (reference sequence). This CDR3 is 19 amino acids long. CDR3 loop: CASSPDRAYDPSSGSEQFF. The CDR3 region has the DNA TGTGCCAGTAGTCCCGACAGGGCCTATGACCCGTCTAGCGGGTCAGAGCAGTTCTTC.

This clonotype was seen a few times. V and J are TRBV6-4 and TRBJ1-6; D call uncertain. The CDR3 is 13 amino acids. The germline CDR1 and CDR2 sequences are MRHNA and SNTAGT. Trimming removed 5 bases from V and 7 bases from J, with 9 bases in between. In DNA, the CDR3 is TGTGCCAGCAGTTCAGATTGGAATTCACCCCTCCACTTT. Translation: CASSSDWNSPLHF.

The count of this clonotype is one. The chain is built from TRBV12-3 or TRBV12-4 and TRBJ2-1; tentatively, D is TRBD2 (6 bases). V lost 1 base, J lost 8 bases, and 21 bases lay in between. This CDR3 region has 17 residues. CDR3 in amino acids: CASSLGRGSEVGDEQFF. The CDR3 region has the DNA TGTGCCAGCAGTTTAGGGAGGGGTAGCGAGGTGGGGGATGAGCAGTTCTTC.

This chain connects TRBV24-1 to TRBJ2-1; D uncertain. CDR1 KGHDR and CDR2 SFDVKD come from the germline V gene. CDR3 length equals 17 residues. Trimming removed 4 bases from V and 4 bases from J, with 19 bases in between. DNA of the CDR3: TGTGCCACCAGTGACCCCGAAGGTCAGGTCGGTTACAATGAGCAGTTCTTC. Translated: CATSDPEGQVGYNEQFF.

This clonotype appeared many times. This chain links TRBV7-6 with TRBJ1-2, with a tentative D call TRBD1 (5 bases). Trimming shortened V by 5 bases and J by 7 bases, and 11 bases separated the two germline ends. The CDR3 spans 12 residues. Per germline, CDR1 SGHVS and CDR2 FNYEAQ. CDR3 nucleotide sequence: TGTGCCAGCAGCAGTCCGGGGACTGGCTACACCTTC. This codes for CASSSPGTGYTF. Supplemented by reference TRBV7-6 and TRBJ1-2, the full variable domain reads GAGVSQSPRYKVTKRGQDVALRCDPISGHVSLYWYRQALGQGPEFLTYFNYEAQQDKSGLPNDRFSAERPEGSISTLTIQRTEQRDSAMYRCASSSPGTGYTFGSGTRLTVV.

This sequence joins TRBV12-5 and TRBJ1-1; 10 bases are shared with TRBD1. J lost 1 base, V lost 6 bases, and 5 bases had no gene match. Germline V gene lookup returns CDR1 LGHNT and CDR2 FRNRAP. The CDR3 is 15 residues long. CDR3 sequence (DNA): TGTGCTAGTGGCCCGGGACAGGGGTCGAACACTGAAGCTTTCTTT. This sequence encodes CASGPGQGSNTEAFF.

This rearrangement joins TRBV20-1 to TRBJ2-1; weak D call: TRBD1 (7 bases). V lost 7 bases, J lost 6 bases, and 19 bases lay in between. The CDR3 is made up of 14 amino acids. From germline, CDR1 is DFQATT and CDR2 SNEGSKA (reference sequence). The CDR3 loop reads CSVTGVLATNEQFF. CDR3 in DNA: TGCAGTGTTACAGGGGTACTAGCTACCAATGAGCAGTTCTTC.

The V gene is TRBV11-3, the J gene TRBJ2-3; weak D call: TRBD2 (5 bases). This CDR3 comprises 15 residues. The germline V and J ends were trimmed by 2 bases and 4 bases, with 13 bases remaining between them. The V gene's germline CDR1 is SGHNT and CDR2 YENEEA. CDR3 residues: CASSLSSMGADTQYF. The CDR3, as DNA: TGTGCCAGCAGCTTAAGTAGTATGGGAGCAGATACGCAGTATTTT.

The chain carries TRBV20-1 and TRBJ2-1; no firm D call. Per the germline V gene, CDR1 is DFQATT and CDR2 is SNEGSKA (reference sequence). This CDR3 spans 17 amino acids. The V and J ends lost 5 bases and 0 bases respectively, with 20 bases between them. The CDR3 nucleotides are TGCAGTGCTCGAGGCCTAGTGGGTAGAAGCTCCTACAATGAGCAGTTCTTC. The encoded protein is CSARGLVGRSSYNEQFF.

The CDR3 nucleotides read TGCGCCAGCAGCCCAGACGGGGGGGACGGCTACACCTTC. Its protein product is CASSPDGGDGYTF. V gene TRBV5-1 combines with J gene TRBJ1-2; TRBD1 might be the D (5 bases). Germline V gene data show CDR1 as SGHRS and CDR2 as YFSETQ. The CDR3 covers 13 residues. Trimming pared 4 bases from V and 8 bases from J, leaving 15 bases between.

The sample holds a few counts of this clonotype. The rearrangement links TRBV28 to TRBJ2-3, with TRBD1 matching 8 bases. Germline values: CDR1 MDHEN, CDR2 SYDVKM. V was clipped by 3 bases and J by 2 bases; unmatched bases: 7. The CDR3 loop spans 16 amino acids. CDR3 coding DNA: TGTGCCAGCAGTTTTCGTGGACAGGGCTACACAGATACGCAGTATTTT. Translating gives CASSFRGQGYTDTQYF.